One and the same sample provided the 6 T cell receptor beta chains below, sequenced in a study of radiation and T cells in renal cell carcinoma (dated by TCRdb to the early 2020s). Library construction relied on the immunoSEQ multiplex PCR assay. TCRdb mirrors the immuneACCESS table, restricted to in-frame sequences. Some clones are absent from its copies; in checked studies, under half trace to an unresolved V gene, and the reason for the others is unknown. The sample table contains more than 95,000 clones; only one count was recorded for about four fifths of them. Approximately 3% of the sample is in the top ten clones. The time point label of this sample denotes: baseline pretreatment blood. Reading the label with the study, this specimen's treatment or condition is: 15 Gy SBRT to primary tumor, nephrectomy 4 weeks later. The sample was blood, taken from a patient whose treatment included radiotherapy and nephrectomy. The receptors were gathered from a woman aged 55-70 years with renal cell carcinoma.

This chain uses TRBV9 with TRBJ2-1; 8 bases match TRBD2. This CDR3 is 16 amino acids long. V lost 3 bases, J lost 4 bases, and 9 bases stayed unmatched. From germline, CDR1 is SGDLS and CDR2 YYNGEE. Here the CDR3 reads CASSASLPGGYNEQFF. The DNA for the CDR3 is TGTGCCAGCAGCGCCTCTCTGCCGGGGGGGTACAATGAGCAGTTCTTC.

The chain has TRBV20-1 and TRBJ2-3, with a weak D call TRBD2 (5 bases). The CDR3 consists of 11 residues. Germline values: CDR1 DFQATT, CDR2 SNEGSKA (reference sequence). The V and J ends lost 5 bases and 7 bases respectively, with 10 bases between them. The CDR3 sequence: CSAGPGNTQYF. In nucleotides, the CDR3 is TGCAGTGCTGGACCGGGGAATACGCAGTATTTT.

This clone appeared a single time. The CDR3 spells CASGGQGPNTGELFF. CDR3 coding DNA: TGTGCCAGCGGAGGACAGGGGCCGAACACCGGGGAGCTGTTTTTT. This chain connects TRBV6-5 to TRBJ2-2; 9 bases line up with TRBD1. CDR1 is MNHEY and CDR2 is SVGAGI in the germline V gene. Trimming cost V 8 bases and J 0 bases; bases outside gene matches: 4. This CDR3 is 15 amino acids long.

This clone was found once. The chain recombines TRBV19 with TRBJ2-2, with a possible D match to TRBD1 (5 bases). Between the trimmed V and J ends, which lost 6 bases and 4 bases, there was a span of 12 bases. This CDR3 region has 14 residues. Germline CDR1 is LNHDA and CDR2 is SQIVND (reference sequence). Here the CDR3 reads CASRLGRGTGELFF. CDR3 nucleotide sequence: TGTGCCAGTAGACTGGGGCGCGGCACCGGGGAGCTGTTTTTT.

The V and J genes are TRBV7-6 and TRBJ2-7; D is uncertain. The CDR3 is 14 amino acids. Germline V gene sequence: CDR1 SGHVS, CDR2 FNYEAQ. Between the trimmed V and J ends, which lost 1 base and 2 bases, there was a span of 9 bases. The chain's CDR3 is CASSLGAATYEQYF. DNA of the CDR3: TGTGCCAGCAGCTTAGGCGCGGCCACCTACGAGCAGTACTTC. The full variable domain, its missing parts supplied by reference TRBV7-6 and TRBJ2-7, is GAGVSQSPRYKVTKRGQDVALRCDPISGHVSLYWYRQALGQGPEFLTYFNYEAQQDKSGLPNDRFSAERPEGSISTLTIQRTEQRDSAMYRCASSLGAATYEQYFGPGTRLTVT.

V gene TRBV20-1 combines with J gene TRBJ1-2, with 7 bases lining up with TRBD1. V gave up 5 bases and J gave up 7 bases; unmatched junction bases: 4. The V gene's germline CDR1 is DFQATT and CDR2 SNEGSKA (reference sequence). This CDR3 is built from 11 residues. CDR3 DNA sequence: TGCAGTGCTGACCGGGACAGTGGCTACACCTTC. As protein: CSADRDSGYTF.